The source of this TCR beta chain is a study of prognosis after radiotherapy for stage I lung cancer. Study context: The study enrolled patients with stage I non-small cell lung cancer between April 2018 and 2019.

Node-negative disease was confirmed in all patients by CT and PET/CT, with no prior chemotherapy, radiotherapy or other malignancies. Peripheral venous blood was drawn in approximately 5.9-milliliter volumes, with a draw taken at each of two separate time points. The length of the CDR3 is 14 residues. Trimming took 2 bases from V and 5 from J; bases not matched to a gene: 5. Genomic DNA was the source, and TCR beta CDR3 was amplified from it by two-round multiplex PCR. Primers were specific to each TRBV and TRBJ gene in first-round PCR. TCRdb fed the multiplex PCR reads into MiXCR, producing one record per CDR3 protein. The sample includes about 19,000 distinct CDR3 sequences, over 45% of them seen just once. Study-level results: Gene usage, both TRBV and TRBJ, reportedly differed between patients with metastases and patients without them.

Within the sample, this clonotype is medium-sized. Its antigen is unidentified. This sample comprised PBMCs, obtained before or after stereotactic body radiation therapy (not recorded which). The rearrangement joins TRBV12-3 or TRBV12-4 to TRBJ2-7; 8 bases agree with TRBD2. The sequence was collected from a donor over 45 with non-small cell lung cancer. This CDR3 is CASSLSGSSNEQYF. The CDR3 DNA sequence: TGTGCCAGCAGTTTAAGCGGGAGTAGCAACGAGCAGTACTTC.